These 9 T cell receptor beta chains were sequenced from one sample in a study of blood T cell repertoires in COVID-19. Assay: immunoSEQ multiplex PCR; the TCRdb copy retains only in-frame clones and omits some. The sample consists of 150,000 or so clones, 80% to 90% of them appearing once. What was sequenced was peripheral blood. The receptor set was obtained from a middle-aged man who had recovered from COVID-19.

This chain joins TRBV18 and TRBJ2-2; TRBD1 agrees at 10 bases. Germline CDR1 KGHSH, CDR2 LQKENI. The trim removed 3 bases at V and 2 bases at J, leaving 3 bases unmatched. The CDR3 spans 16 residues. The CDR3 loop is CASSPRDRGNTGELFF. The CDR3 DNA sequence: TGTGCCAGCTCACCTAGGGACAGGGGAAACACCGGGGAGCTGTTTTTT.

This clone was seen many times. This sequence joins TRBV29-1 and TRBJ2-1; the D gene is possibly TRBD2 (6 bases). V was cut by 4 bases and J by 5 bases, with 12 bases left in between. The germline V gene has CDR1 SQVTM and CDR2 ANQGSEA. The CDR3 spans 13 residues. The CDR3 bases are TGCAGCGTTGTCGATGGGACTGACAATGAGCAGTTCTTC. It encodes CSVVDGTDNEQFF.

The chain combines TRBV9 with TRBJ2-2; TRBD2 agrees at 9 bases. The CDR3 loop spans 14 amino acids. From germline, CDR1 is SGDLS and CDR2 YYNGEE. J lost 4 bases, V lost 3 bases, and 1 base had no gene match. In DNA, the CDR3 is TGTGCCAGCAGCGGCGGGGGGGGCACCGGGGAGCTGTTTTTT. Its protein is CASSGGGGTGELFF.

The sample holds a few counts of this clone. CDR3 sequence reads: CASSLIQGAAEAFF. For the CDR3, the DNA is TGTGCCAGCAGCTTGATACAGGGGGCGGCTGAAGCTTTCTTT. The chain uses TRBV5-5 and TRBJ1-1; TRBD1 matches at 9 bases. The CDR3 is 14 residues long. Looked up from germline, CDR1 is SGHKS and CDR2 is YYEKEE (reference sequence). The junction had 4 bases not matched to a gene; V was cut back by 1 base and J by 6 bases.

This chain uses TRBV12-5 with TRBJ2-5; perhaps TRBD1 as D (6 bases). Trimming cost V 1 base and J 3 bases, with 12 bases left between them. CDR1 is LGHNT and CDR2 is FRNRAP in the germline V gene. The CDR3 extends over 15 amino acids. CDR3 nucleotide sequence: TGTGCTAGTGGTTTGGCCGGGACACCTAAAGAGACCCAGTACTTC. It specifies CASGLAGTPKETQYF.

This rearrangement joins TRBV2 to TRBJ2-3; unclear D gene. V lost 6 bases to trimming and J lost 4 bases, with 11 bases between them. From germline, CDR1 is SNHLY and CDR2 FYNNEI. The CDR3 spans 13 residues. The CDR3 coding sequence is TGTGCCAGCAGCCCATCTACTCCAGATACGCAGTATTTT. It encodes CASSPSTPDTQYF.

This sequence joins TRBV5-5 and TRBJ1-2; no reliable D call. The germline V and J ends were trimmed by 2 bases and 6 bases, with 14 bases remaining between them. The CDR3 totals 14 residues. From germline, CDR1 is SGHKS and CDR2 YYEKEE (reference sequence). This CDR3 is CASSFPGRQDGYTF. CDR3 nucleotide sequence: TGTGCCAGCAGCTTTCCGGGGAGGCAGGATGGCTACACCTTC.

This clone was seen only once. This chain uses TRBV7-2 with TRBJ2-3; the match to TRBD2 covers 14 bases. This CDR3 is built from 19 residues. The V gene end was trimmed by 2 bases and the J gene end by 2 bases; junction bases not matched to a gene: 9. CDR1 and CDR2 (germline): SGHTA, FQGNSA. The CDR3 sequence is CASSLSGLAGVPFTDTQYF. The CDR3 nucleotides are TGTGCCAGCAGCTTATCGGGACTAGCGGGGGTACCCTTCACAGATACGCAGTATTTT. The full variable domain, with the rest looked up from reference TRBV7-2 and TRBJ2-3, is GAGVSQSPSNKVTEKGKDVELRCDPISGHTALYWYRQSLGQGLEFLIYFQGNSAPDKSGLPSDRFSAERTGGSVSTLTIQRTQQEDSAVYLCASSLSGLAGVPFTDTQYFGPGTRLTVL.

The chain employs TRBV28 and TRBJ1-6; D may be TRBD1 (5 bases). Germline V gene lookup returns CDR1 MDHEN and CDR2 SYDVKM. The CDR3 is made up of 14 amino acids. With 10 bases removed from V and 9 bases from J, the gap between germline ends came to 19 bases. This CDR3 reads CATRRPRAPSPLHF. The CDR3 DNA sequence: TGTGCCACCCGGCGGCCCAGGGCCCCTTCACCCCTCCACTTT.